The 18 T cell receptor beta chains below all came from one sample that was sequenced in a study of response to subunit inactivated influenza vaccine. TCRdb ran MiXCR on the RT-PCR reads and lists one entry per CDR3 protein. The sample records about 650,000 distinct CDR3 sequences, less than 15% being singletons. Sequencing used PBMCs from blood, obtained 14 days before vaccination. The origin of the receptors is a man aged 45-65 years who received an inactivated influenza vaccine.

The chain carries TRBV7-9 and TRBJ2-7; TRBD1 agrees at 7 bases. This CDR3 comprises 16 residues. The ends lost 5 bases at V and 4 bases at J; junction bases unmatched: 14. The germline V gene has CDR1 SEHNR and CDR2 FQNEAQ (reference sequence). In DNA, the CDR3 is TGTGCCAGCAGCCCTTACCTACAGGGGATACCGTACGAGCAGTACTTC. Translating gives CASSPYLQGIPYEQYF.

In its sample, this clonotype was seen a few times. This chain joins TRBV4-3 and TRBJ1-1, with a possible D match to TRBD1 (5 bases). Trimming removed 1 base at V and 6 bases at J, with 15 bases between. Germline CDR1 and CDR2: LGHNA and YSLEER. This CDR3 region has 15 residues. The CDR3 reads CASSQVTGRGSEAFF. CDR3 nucleotides: TGCGCCAGCAGCCAAGTCACCGGACGGGGCTCTGAAGCTTTCTTT.

A few counts support this clonotype. The J gene is TRBJ2-7, the V gene TRBV10-3; tentatively, D is TRBD1 (5 bases). The V gene lost 0 bases and the J gene lost 0 bases, with 6 bases spanning the gap. CDR1 is ENHRY and CDR2 is SYGVKD in the germline V gene. The CDR3 has 14 amino acids. The CDR3 loop is CAISESQGSYEQYF. The CDR3 region has the DNA TGTGCCATCAGTGAGTCGCAGGGCTCCTACGAGCAGTACTTC.

This clonotype was seen at least ten times. The chain uses TRBV7-9 and TRBJ2-7; no reliable D call. The V end lost 3 bases, the J end lost 2 bases, and 2 bases lay between the germline ends. There are 11 residues in the CDR3. Germline CDR1 is SEHNR and CDR2 is FQNEAQ (reference sequence). Written as DNA, the CDR3 is TGTGCCAGCAGCTTCGCCTACGAGCAGTACTTC. This gives the protein CASSFAYEQYF. The full variable domain, rest sourced from reference TRBV7-9 and TRBJ2-7, is DTGVSQNPRHKITKRGQNVTFRCDPISEHNRLYWYRQTLGQGPEFLTYFQNEAQLEKSRLLSDRFSAERPKGSFSTLEIQRTEQGDSAMYLCASSFAYEQYFGPGTRLTVT.

In this sample, this clonotype turned up a few times. The rearrangement links TRBV12-3 or TRBV12-4 to TRBJ2-7; weak D call: TRBD1 (7 bases). Trimming took off 6 bases at V and 6 bases at J, with 18 bases between the two ends. CDR3 length: 14 amino acids. The CDR3 loop is CASSPQGTAGEQYF. The CDR3 DNA is TGTGCCAGCAGCCCTCAAGGGACAGCGGGCGAGCAGTACTTC.

The gene calls are TRBV27 and TRBJ1-2; a possible D gene is TRBD1 (5 bases). This CDR3 comprises 15 residues. Per the germline V gene, CDR1 is MNHEY and CDR2 is SMNVEV (reference sequence). V lost 2 bases, J lost 3 bases, and 13 bases lay in between. The CDR3, as DNA: TGTGCCAGCAGTTTAAGGGGCAGGGACTACTATGGCTACACCTTC. Its protein is CASSLRGRDYYGYTF.

There are a few counts of this clonotype. V and J are TRBV6-2 or TRBV6-3 and TRBJ1-6, with D possibly being TRBD1 (5 bases). The CDR3 extends over 14 amino acids. Germline assignment: CDR1 MNHEY and CDR2 SVGEGT. Between the trimmed V and J ends, which lost 2 bases and 9 bases, there was a span of 11 bases. The chain's CDR3 is CASSYQGRRSPLHF. CDR3 nucleotide sequence: TGTGCCAGCAGTTACCAGGGTAGACGTTCACCCCTCCACTTT.

The chain has TRBV6-5 and TRBJ2-2; D not certain. From germline, CDR1 is MNHEY and CDR2 SVGAGI. Deletions cut 1 base from V and 9 bases from J, with 12 bases between. CDR3 size: 14 residues. The chain's CDR3 is CASSYFPRQRELFF. The CDR3 DNA reads TGTGCCAGCAGTTACTTTCCCCGCCAGCGGGAGCTGTTTTTT.

V and J are TRBV5-1 and TRBJ2-6; no definite D call. V gave up 0 bases and J gave up 0 bases, with 4 bases separating them. The germline V gene encodes CDR1 SGHRS and CDR2 YFSETQ. The length of the CDR3 is 15 residues. CDR3 coding DNA: TGCGCCAGCAGCTTGGTTTTCTCTGGGGCCAACGTCCTGACTTTC. Its translation is CASSLVFSGANVLTF. Full variable domain (remainder filled in from reference TRBV5-1 and TRBJ2-6): KAGVTQTPRYLIKTRGQQVTLSCSPISGHRSVSWYQQTPGQGLQFLFEYFSETQRNKGNFPGRFSGRQFSNSRSEMNVSTLELGDSALYLCASSLVFSGANVLTFGAGSRLTVL.

J is TRBJ2-1 and V is TRBV25-1, with 12 bases aligning to TRBD2. CDR1 and CDR2 (germline): MGHDK, SYGVNS. V dropped 4 bases and J dropped 9; count of bases not matched to a gene: 13. This CDR3 contains 17 residues. CDR3 sequence reads: CASSGRLAGDPQAEQFF. The CDR3 DNA reads as TGTGCCAGCAGTGGGCGACTAGCGGGGGACCCGCAGGCTGAGCAGTTCTTC.

The V and J genes are TRBV3-1 and TRBJ1-1; 10 bases agree with TRBD1. Germline V gene lookup returns CDR1 LGHDT and CDR2 YNNKEL (reference sequence). This CDR3 is built from 14 residues. V dropped 1 base and J dropped 8; count of bases not matched to a gene: 4. The CDR3 is CASSQVETGGEAFF. The CDR3 region has the DNA TGTGCCAGCAGCCAAGTTGAGACAGGGGGCGAAGCTTTCTTT. Full variable domain (rest looked up from reference TRBV3-1 and TRBJ1-1): DTAVSQTPKYLVTQMGNDKSIKCEQNLGHDTMYWYKQDSKKFLKIMFSYNNKELIINETVPNRFSPKSPDKAHLNLHINSLELGDSAVYFCASSQVETGGEAFFGQGTRLTVV.

This clonotype was counted once. The chain employs TRBV19 and TRBJ1-1; D is uncertain. The CDR3 loop spans 14 amino acids. CDR1 is LNHDA, CDR2 SQIVND, per germline (reference sequence). Between the trimmed V and J ends, which lost 6 bases and 1 base, there was a span of 12 bases. The CDR3 protein is CASRTTSGNTEAFF. The CDR3 DNA sequence: TGTGCCAGTAGGACGACATCGGGGAACACTGAAGCTTTCTTT.

V is TRBV28 and J is TRBJ2-2, with D maybe TRBD1 (6 bases). Germline V gene sequence: CDR1 MDHEN, CDR2 SYDVKM. The CDR3 has 15 residues. With 1 base removed from V and 3 bases from J, the gap between germline ends came to 9 bases. CDR3 amino acids: CASSLFPGDTGELFF. CDR3 coding DNA: TGTGCCAGCAGTTTATTTCCAGGGGACACCGGGGAGCTGTTTTTT.

This chain connects TRBV11-2 to TRBJ2-1; D is unclear. The germline CDR1 and CDR2 sequences are SGHAT and FQNNGV. V lost 0 bases to trimming and J lost 0 bases, with 9 bases between them. The CDR3 covers 16 residues. The CDR3 loop reads CASSLEGKSSYNEQFF. CDR3 nucleotides: TGTGCCAGCAGCTTAGAGGGGAAGAGCTCCTACAATGAGCAGTTCTTC.

The rearrangement uses TRBV7-2 and TRBJ2-7, with D unclear. V was pared by 1 base and J by 2 bases, with 15 bases between. Germline values: CDR1 SGHTA, CDR2 FQGNSA. The CDR3 has 16 residues. This CDR3 reads CASSLGSVASPYEQYF. The CDR3 nucleotides read TGTGCCAGCAGCTTAGGGTCGGTGGCCAGCCCCTACGAGCAGTACTTC. Full variable domain (outside the CDR3, taken from reference TRBV7-2 and TRBJ2-7): GAGVSQSPSNKVTEKGKDVELRCDPISGHTALYWYRQSLGQGLEFLIYFQGNSAPDKSGLPSDRFSAERTGGSVSTLTIQRTQQEDSAVYLCASSLGSVASPYEQYFGPGTRLTVT.

The rearrangement links TRBV5-5 to TRBJ2-2; TRBD2 might be the D (6 bases). Trimming left V 3 bases short and J 7 bases short, with 16 bases between. Germline V CDR1 and CDR2: SGHKS, YYEKEE (reference sequence). The CDR3 length is 15 residues. This CDR3 is CASSSRTMQDGELFF. The CDR3 DNA reads TGTGCCAGCAGCTCCAGGACTATGCAGGACGGGGAGCTGTTTTTT.

This chain joins TRBV4-1 and TRBJ2-6, with TRBD1 matching 7 bases. The germline V gene has CDR1 MGHRA and CDR2 YSYEKL. Trimming cost V 1 base and J 0 bases; bases outside gene matches: 6. The CDR3 totals 18 residues. CDR3 sequence: CASSQGRRQGSGANVLTF. The CDR3 DNA follows: TGCGCCAGCAGCCAAGGAAGGAGACAGGGCTCTGGGGCCAACGTCCTGACTTTC.

The chain has TRBV12-3 or TRBV12-4 and TRBJ2-3, with 8 bases lining up with TRBD2. The CDR3 spans 17 residues. The V segment lost 4 bases and the J segment 0 bases; nucleotides outside the gene matches: 9. The DNA for the CDR3 is TGTGCCAGCAGTTCGAGGCGGACTAGCACAAGCACAGATACGCAGTATTTT. This encodes CASSSRRTSTSTDTQYF.